There are a few counts of the clone carrying this TCR beta chain. Its target is not known. This sample was included in a study of a mutant IDH1 vaccine in newly diagnosed glioma. Overall study context: Treatment recipients were approximately 62% male and around 40% female, and their mean age was roughly 40 years.

Generated by immunoSEQ multiplex PCR, the TCRdb table keeps only in-frame clones and is missing some. The profile shows about 38,000 clones, around 82% of them singletons. Time point described: week 5, during vaccination. A 20-mer mutant IDH1 peptide at 300 ug was injected subcutaneously with topical imiquimod. The TCR was taken from a man in his forties or fifties with glioma. The sequenced sample was PBMCs, obtained from a glioma patient whose treatment included an IDH1 peptide vaccine.

This chain's CDR3 is CASSLVALGTRTAYGYTF. For the CDR3, the DNA is TGTGCCAGCAGCTTAGTCGCCCTGGGGACAAGGACAGCATATGGCTACACCTTC. The chain links TRBV7-8 to TRBJ1-2; D may be TRBD1 (6 bases). Trimming stripped 1 base from V and 5 bases from J, with 23 bases between. Germline assignment: CDR1 SGHVS and CDR2 FQNEAQ. The CDR3 is 18 amino acids.